The 21 T cell receptor beta chains below come from one sample, sequenced in a study of T cell repertoires in cytomegalovirus infection (dated by TCRdb to about 2019). The sequencing machine was an Illumina HiSeq 1500. The public sequencing data were trimmed at Q25 with fastp and processed into clonotypes with MiXCR by TCRdb, which kept only in-frame beta chains. When rows share a CDR3 protein, they turn into one entry using the most common DNA and genes. The sample records about 530,000 distinct CDR3 sequences, approximately 25% of which are singletons. Less than 15% of the sample is held by the ten biggest clonotypes. The sample taken for sequencing was PBMCs. These receptors originate from a human donor in good health (CMV status not recorded). Some clones in this sample may be carry-over from other donors' samples.

The chain links TRBV7-3 to TRBJ1-4; TRBD1 agrees at 10 bases. The V segment lost 2 bases and the J segment 10 bases; nucleotides outside the gene matches: 4. CDR1 is SGHTA, CDR2 FQGTGA, per germline. The CDR3 totals 14 residues. As DNA, the CDR3 is TGTGCCAGCAGCTTAGAGGGACAGGGGCGAAAACTGTTTTTT. Translating it yields CASSLEGQGRKLFF.

The chain links TRBV6-2 or TRBV6-3 to TRBJ2-3; TRBD1 matches 7 bases. V dropped 2 bases and J dropped 3; count of bases not matched to a gene: 8. Germline V gives CDR1 MNHEY, CDR2 SVGEGT. The CDR3 runs to 16 residues. CDR3 coding DNA: TGTGCCAGCAGTTACGGATCGACAGGGTCGACAGATACGCAGTATTTT. Translating it yields CASSYGSTGSTDTQYF.

This chain joins TRBV28 and TRBJ2-1, with D possibly being TRBD2 (6 bases). Trimming removed 6 bases from V and 9 bases from J, with 21 bases in between. Per germline, CDR1 MDHEN and CDR2 SYDVKM. The CDR3 runs 15 residues. Written as DNA, the CDR3 is TGTGCCAGCAGCTTCCTGCGGGGAGAGATAGGTGAGCAGTTCTTC. Its translation: CASSFLRGEIGEQFF.

This clonotype was observed a handful of times. The rearrangement uses TRBV11-3 and TRBJ2-3; D is unclear. The germline CDR1 and CDR2 sequences are SGHNT and YENEEA. V gave up 1 base and J gave up 5 bases, with 13 bases separating them. The CDR3 consists of 15 residues. CDR3 loop: CASSLGAGVEDTQYF. The CDR3 coding sequence is TGTGCCAGCAGCTTAGGGGCTGGGGTGGAAGATACGCAGTATTTT.

In this sample, this clonotype turned up many times. The chain carries TRBV11-1 and TRBJ1-1; D ambiguous. CDR3 length equals 12 residues. Trimming cost V 5 bases and J 4 bases, with 8 bases left between them. From germline, CDR1 is SGHAT and CDR2 FQDESV (reference sequence). The CDR3 region is CASSPLRTEAFF. The CDR3 DNA reads as TGTGCCAGCAGCCCCCTACGCACTGAAGCTTTCTTT.

This sequence joins TRBV6-1 and TRBJ1-2; weak D call: TRBD1 (5 bases). The CDR3 extends over 14 amino acids. CDR1 and CDR2 (germline): MNHNS, SASEGT. Trimming pared 0 bases from V and 4 bases from J, leaving 9 bases between. This CDR3 reads CASSEAGDPYGYTF. The DNA of the CDR3 is TGTGCCAGCAGTGAAGCGGGGGACCCCTATGGCTACACCTTC.

This chain joins TRBV19 and TRBJ1-5, with a weak D call TRBD1 (5 bases). V lost 7 bases, J lost 7 bases, and 11 bases lay in between. CDR1 and CDR2 (germline): LNHDA, SQIVND (reference sequence). The CDR3 loop spans 12 amino acids. CDR3 loop: CASTLGEQPQHF. In DNA form, the CDR3 reads TGTGCCAGTACCCTAGGGGAACAGCCCCAGCATTTT.

This clonotype was recorded at least ten times. The CDR3 loop reads CASSLTSGFYNEQFF. CDR3 in DNA: TGTGCCAGCAGCCTAACTAGCGGTTTTTACAATGAGCAGTTCTTC. The chain combines TRBV7-8 with TRBJ2-1, with 8 bases lining up with TRBD2. The CDR3 covers 15 residues. Germline trimming cut 5 bases from V and 4 bases from J; bases unmatched to any gene: 7. Germline values: CDR1 SGHVS, CDR2 FQNEAQ.

This clonotype was seen ten or more times. V usage is TRBV7-6 and J usage is TRBJ2-5; D is possibly TRBD2 (5 bases). CDR3 length: 17 residues. Trimming removed 5 bases from V and 1 base from J, with 20 bases in between. Germline CDR1 SGHVS, CDR2 FNYEAQ. In DNA form, the CDR3 reads TGTGCCAGCAGCCCCGTTGGACTTACGGTGTCCCAAGAGACCCAGTACTTC. This gives the protein CASSPVGLTVSQETQYF.

Written as DNA, the CDR3 is TGCAGTGCTAGGGGGTTCGGGGAGGGACGGGGGCAGTTCTTC. As protein: CSARGFGEGRGQFF. This rearrangement joins TRBV20-1 to TRBJ2-1, with 7 bases fitting TRBD2. From germline, CDR1 is DFQATT and CDR2 SNEGSKA (reference sequence). The CDR3 contains 14 residues. V was pared by 3 bases and J by 12 bases, with 14 bases of the junction left unmatched.

The V and J genes are TRBV6-2 or TRBV6-3 and TRBJ2-1; 11 bases map to TRBD2. V was clipped by 3 bases and J by 7 bases; unmatched bases: 2. CDR3 length: 14 amino acids. Germline loops: CDR1 MNHEY, CDR2 SVGEGT. CDR3 protein: CASSYSGRDNEQFF. The CDR3 DNA follows: TGTGCCAGCAGTTATAGCGGGAGGGATAATGAGCAGTTCTTC.

This clonotype was counted between two and nine times. This rearrangement joins TRBV30 to TRBJ1-3, with D uncertain. Germline V gives CDR1 GTSNPN, CDR2 SVGIG (reference sequence). Trimming removed 0 bases at V and 4 bases at J, with 4 bases between. This CDR3 is 12 amino acids long. The DNA for the CDR3 is TGTGCCTGGAGTGTAGGCGGAAACACCATATATTTT. Amino acid sequence: CAWSVGGNTIYF.

The chain carries TRBV7-9 and TRBJ2-1; no clear D gene. The germline gives CDR1 SEHNR, CDR2 FQNEAQ (reference sequence). Between the trimmed V and J ends, which lost 1 base and 5 bases, there was a span of 12 bases. There are 15 residues in the CDR3. CDR3 loop: CASSLGPGWNNEQFF. The CDR3 bases are TGTGCCAGCAGCTTAGGTCCTGGGTGGAACAATGAGCAGTTCTTC. Variable domain in full (rest from reference TRBV7-9 and TRBJ2-1): DTGVSQNPRHKITKRGQNVTFRCDPISEHNRLYWYRQTLGQGPEFLTYFQNEAQLEKSRLLSDRFSAERPKGSFSTLEIQRTEQGDSAMYLCASSLGPGWNNEQFFGPGTRLTVL.

The chain has TRBV12-3 or TRBV12-4 and TRBJ2-1; 14 nucleotides match TRBD2. CDR3 length equals 18 residues. V shed 3 bases, J shed 1 base, and the junction held 5 bases outside the gene matches. The CDR3 loop reads CASSFGTSGRGSYNEQFF. The DNA for the CDR3 is TGTGCCAGCAGTTTCGGGACTAGCGGGAGAGGGTCCTACAATGAGCAGTTCTTC.

CDR3: CASSLGPFTDTQYF. The CDR3, as DNA: TGCGCCAGCAGCCTCGGGCCTTTCACAGATACGCAGTATTTT. This chain joins TRBV4-1 and TRBJ2-3, with D unresolved. The CDR3 spans 14 residues. With 4 bases removed from V and 2 bases from J, the gap between germline ends came to 10 bases. The germline CDR1 and CDR2 sequences are MGHRA and YSYEKL.

The genes are TRBV28 and TRBJ1-5; a weak D match, TRBD1 (6 bases). The V gene lost 3 bases and the J gene lost 1 base, with 16 bases spanning the gap. The V gene's germline CDR1 is MDHEN and CDR2 SYDVKM. CDR3 length: 17 residues. The DNA of the CDR3 is TGTGCCAGCAGTTTCGGGGGGCACGGGATGAGCAATCAGCCCCAGCATTTT. As protein: CASSFGGHGMSNQPQHF.

This chain links TRBV20-1 with TRBJ2-7; 7 bases match TRBD2. There are 13 residues in the CDR3. CDR1 and CDR2 from the germline V gene are DFQATT and SNEGSKA (reference sequence). The CDR3 reads CTLSGTNLNEQYF. CDR3 bases: TGCACCCTTTCCGGGACTAACTTAAACGAGCAGTACTTC.

The chain combines TRBV9 with TRBJ2-1; 7 nucleotides align to TRBD1. Trimming removed 4 bases from V and 3 bases from J; junction bases left unmatched: 10. This CDR3 region has 16 residues. From germline, CDR1 is SGDLS and CDR2 YYNGEE. The CDR3 loop reads CASSQGPGTDYNEQFF. CDR3 in DNA: TGTGCCAGCAGCCAAGGCCCCGGGACAGACTACAATGAGCAGTTCTTC.

The chain recombines TRBV28 with TRBJ2-5; tentative D call: TRBD2 (6 bases). This CDR3 has 16 residues. Germline V gives CDR1 MDHEN, CDR2 SYDVKM. Deletions cut 5 bases from V and 1 base from J, with 17 bases between. In DNA form, the CDR3 reads TGTGCCAGCAGTGGCCAAGCCGGGAGTCTCCAAGAGACCCAGTACTTC. Translating it yields CASSGQAGSLQETQYF.

V usage is TRBV7-2 and J usage is TRBJ2-1, with D hard to call. The germline V and J ends were trimmed by 8 bases and 9 bases, with 11 bases remaining between them. In germline, CDR1 is SGHTA, CDR2 FQGNSA. This CDR3 region has 11 residues. The CDR3 DNA sequence: TGTGCCAGCTCCCGATGGGGTGAGCAGTTCTTC. Its translation: CASSRWGEQFF.

This clonotype was found many times. The J gene is TRBJ2-3, the V gene TRBV6-5, with 9 positions matching TRBD1. CDR1 and CDR2 (germline): MNHEY, SVGAGI. Germline trimming cut 1 base from V and 4 bases from J; bases unmatched to any gene: 9. This CDR3 is built from 17 residues. The CDR3 DNA reads as TGTGCCAGCAGTTACTATACTGTGGGACAGGGCCCAGATACGCAGTATTTT. Its protein product is CASSYYTVGQGPDTQYF.